These T cell receptor beta chains were read from a single sample in a study of Tregs in tolerant kidney transplant recipients. Profiling relied on immunoSEQ multiplex PCR, and the TCRdb table lists in-frame clones only, not all of them. The data hold 70,000 to 95,000 clones, with around 90% observed a single time. The sequenced sample was Tregs from blood, obtained before the transplant. The receptors were sampled from a human donor who received a combined kidney and bone marrow transplant. Each CDR3 is given with its conserved first and last residue. D genes are given only for firm matches. The size field is filled for only some rows; it gives once, few, many or a size class.

TRBJ1-5	-	-	TRBV11-2	CASSLEWGQPQHF	TGTGCCAGCAGCTTAGAGTGGGGGCAGCCCCAGCATTTT
TRBJ2-7	-	-	TRBV2	CASSVSPALSSYEQYF	TGTGCCAGCAGTGTAAGTCCCGCGTTGAGCTCCTACGAGCAGTACTTC
TRBJ2-5	TRBD2	-	TRBV27	CASSRDYGTGEQYF	TGTGCCAGCTCGAGGGACTACGGGACGGGTGAGCAGTACTTC
TRBJ2-2	TRBD1	-	TRBV28	CASLTGGGVGELFF	TGTGCCAGCCTTACAGGGGGAGGAGTCGGGGAGCTGTTTTTT
TRBJ2-2	-	-	TRBV4-2	CASSQATGTANTGELFF	TGTGCCAGCAGCCAAGCAACCGGGACCGCGAACACCGGGGAGCTGTTTTTT
TRBJ1-1	-	-	TRBV12-5	CASGSYRDGEAFF	TGTGCTAGTGGTTCATACAGGGATGGTGAAGCTTTCTTT
TRBJ1-1	-	-	TRBV7-2	CASSLDFSGVLKAFF	TGTGCCAGCAGCTTAGATTTTTCAGGCGTCCTTAAAGCTTTCTTT
TRBJ1-1	-	-	TRBV4-3	CASSPGRVVTEAFF	TGCGCCAGCAGCCCGGGACGGGTGGTAACTGAAGCTTTCTTT
TRBJ2-7	TRBD1	-	TRBV28	CASSALDPGQGAGEQYF	TGTGCCAGCAGTGCCCTGGATCCGGGACAGGGGGCAGGGGAGCAGTACTTC
TRBJ1-1	-	-	TRBV18	CASSGTQNTEAFF	TGTGCCAGCTCCGGGACACAGAACACTGAAGCTTTCTTT
TRBJ2-2	TRBD2	-	TRBV9	CASSAGTSLNTGELFF	TGTGCCAGCAGCGCCGGGACTAGCTTAAACACCGGGGAGCTGTTTTTT
TRBJ1-2	TRBD1	-	TRBV7-9	CASSTMRQGHYGYTF	TGTGCCAGCAGCACGATGAGACAGGGCCACTATGGCTACACCTTC
TRBJ1-1	-	-	TRBV7-9	CASSLGGVEAFF	TGTGCCAGCAGCTTAGGGGGGGTTGAAGCTTTCTTT
TRBJ2-2	-	-	TRBV5-1	CASSLQGGELFF	TGCGCCAGCAGCTTGCAAGGCGGGGAGCTGTTTTTT
TRBJ1-1	TRBD1	-	TRBV30	CAWSHRGPFF	TGTGCCTGGAGTCACAGGGGTCCTTTCTTT
TRBJ2-7	TRBD2	-	TRBV20-1	CSARAGTSSYF	TGCAGTGCTCGAGCCGGGACTAGCTCCTACTTC
TRBJ2-1	-	few	TRBV30	CAWSHGTQDRYQFF	TGTGCCTGGAGCCATGGGACCCAGGACCGCTACCAGTTCTTC